This T cell receptor beta chain was recorded in a study of T cells expressing NK-cell markers. Study information: Seven donors tested HCMV-seropositive and one tested seronegative among the eight sequenced. Study results and limitations: For several donors, these clonotypes were likewise the leading ones in the CD3+CD56-NKG2C+ fraction. In more than 5 donors, dominant CD3+CD56+NKG2C+ clones formed roughly 1.0-7.5% of CD8+ cells.

With UMIs, 5'RACE template switching was used to make TCR beta cDNA. TCRdb reworked the 5' RACE reads into one entry per CDR3 protein, no DNA. The sample table sets out 500,000 to 700,000 distinct CDR3 sequences. Worth noting for this clonotype: Its antigen is unidentified.

The CDR3 runs 16 residues. Specimen: blood T cells: a sorted CD56 or NKG2C T cell subset, CD4+ or CD8+ T cells, or bulk PBMC T cells (not recorded which). This TCR derives from a man aged 18 to 30 in good health. V is TRBV12-3 or TRBV12-4 and J is TRBJ2-1; TCRdb returns TRBD2, unconfirmable since there is no DNA. CDR3 protein: CASSLTPGLAGVEQFF.